Listed here are 27 T cell receptor beta chains from one sample, sequenced in a study of OX40 agonist ivuxolimab in advanced cancers. Libraries were built with the immunoSEQ multiplex PCR assay. The immuneACCESS repertoire file appears here via TCRdb, limited to in-frame rearrangements. These files lack a portion of the clones; in checked studies, under half of the deficit traces to unresolved V genes, and the cause of the others is not known. This sample has 90,000 or so clones in its table, and more than 75% of those were observed once. The ten largest clones add up to around 1.5% of the sample. Sequenced material: CD4+ or CD8+ T cells sorted from blood, taken in a trial of the OX40 agonist ivuxolimab. These receptor sequences come from an adult with an advanced solid tumor such as melanoma, head and neck, liver or kidney cancer.

This clone was recorded only once. The V gene is TRBV29-1, the J gene TRBJ2-5; D unresolved. Germline V gene lookup returns CDR1 SQVTM and CDR2 ANQGSEA. Between the trimmed V and J ends, which lost 3 bases and 1 base, there was a span of 6 bases. The CDR3 is 12 amino acids. For the CDR3, the DNA is TGCAGCGTTGATATGGTCCAAGAGACCCAGTACTTC. Translation: CSVDMVQETQYF. The variable domain in full, completed from reference TRBV29-1 and TRBJ2-5, reads SAVISQKPSRDICQRGTSLTIQCQVDSQVTMMFWYRQQPGQSLTLIATANQGSEATYESGFVIDKFPISRPNLTFSTLTVSNMSPEDSSIYLCSVDMVQETQYFGPGTRLLVL.

V is TRBV7-9 and J is TRBJ2-1; D is possibly TRBD1 (5 bases). Trimming took 5 bases from V and 2 from J, leaving 16 bases between them. In germline, CDR1 is SEHNR, CDR2 FQNEAQ (reference sequence). The CDR3 consists of 16 residues. The CDR3 sequence: CASSELRAGTYNEQFF. The CDR3 nucleotides are TGTGCCAGCAGCGAACTGAGAGCAGGGACCTACAATGAGCAGTTCTTC.

J is TRBJ2-7 and V is TRBV2; 7 bases align to TRBD1. The CDR3 consists of 12 residues. The V gene's germline CDR1 is SNHLY and CDR2 FYNNEI. The ends lost 10 bases at V and 3 bases at J; junction bases unmatched: 6. CDR3 region: CAITTGSYEQYF. The CDR3 DNA reads as TGTGCCATAACGACAGGGAGCTACGAGCAGTACTTC.

J is TRBJ2-1 and V is TRBV10-3; a weak D match, TRBD2 (5 bases). Trimming shortened V by 5 bases and J by 4 bases, and 9 bases separated the two germline ends. Germline-derived CDR1 and CDR2 are ENHRY and SYGVKD. The CDR3 extends over 13 amino acids. CDR3 sequence (DNA): TGTGCCATCAGTCCCCGGGATTACAATGAGCAGTTCTTC. It specifies CAISPRDYNEQFF.

Comment on this clone: The junction departs from germline at one end; a sequencing error may be responsible. This chain uses TRBV18 with TRBJ1-1, with TRBD1 identical over 7 bases. The CDR3 sequence is 15 residues long. CDR1 KGHSH and CDR2 LQKENI come from the germline V gene. In DNA, the CDR3 is TGTGCCAGCTCACGCGGTCCCGGACAGGTGGCTGACGCTTTCTTT. Amino acids: CASSRGPGQVADAFF.

The chain joins TRBV14 to TRBJ1-3; D gene uncertain. Germline CDR1 and CDR2: SGHDN and FVKESK. V was clipped by 1 base and J by 3 bases, with 7 bases between them. This CDR3 comprises 14 residues. CDR3 protein: CASSQVPYGNTIYF. For the CDR3, the DNA is TGTGCCAGCAGCCAAGTTCCGTATGGAAACACCATATATTTT.

This clone has a handful of counts. This chain connects TRBV30 to TRBJ1-5; perhaps TRBD1 as D (6 bases). Trimming removed 4 bases at V and 6 bases at J, with 13 bases between. Germline V gene lookup returns CDR1 GTSNPN and CDR2 SVGIG (reference sequence). This CDR3 has 13 amino acids. CDR3 bases: TGTGCCTGGACCGAACAGGGTAGTCAGCCCCAGCATTTT. Translated: CAWTEQGSQPQHF.

The rearrangement uses TRBV6-5 and TRBJ2-7, with unresolved D. The germline V gene has CDR1 MNHEY and CDR2 SVGAGI. Between the trimmed V and J ends, which lost 9 bases and 3 bases, there was a span of 9 bases. The CDR3 is made up of 11 amino acids. CDR3 in amino acids: CASTSSYEQYF. The CDR3 DNA reads TGTGCCAGTACCTCCAGCTACGAGCAGTACTTC.

The chain joins TRBV5-1 to TRBJ1-5, with D perhaps matching TRBD1 (6 bases). Germline CDR1 and CDR2: SGHRS and YFSETQ. V gave up 4 bases and J gave up 7 bases, with 15 bases separating them. The CDR3 spans 14 residues. CDR3: CASSLGAPGQPQHF. The DNA of the CDR3 is TGCGCCAGCAGCCTGGGGGCCCCAGGGCAGCCCCAGCATTTT.

The chain combines TRBV5-1 with TRBJ2-3; 7 bases are shared with TRBD2. The CDR3 length is 15 residues. V dropped 2 bases and J dropped 1; count of bases not matched to a gene: 4. Germline CDR1 and CDR2: SGHRS and YFSETQ. This CDR3 is CASSLGGGRTDTQYF. CDR3 coding DNA: TGCGCCAGCAGCTTAGGCGGGGGACGCACAGATACGCAGTATTTT.

V and J are TRBV7-9 and TRBJ2-7; D possibly corresponds to TRBD1 (6 bases). Per the germline V gene, CDR1 is SEHNR and CDR2 is FQNEAQ (reference sequence). The CDR3 runs to 15 residues. Trimming removed 5 bases at V and 0 bases at J, with 14 bases between. The CDR3 DNA reads as TGTGCCAGCAGCGAAAGAGGACAGAGCTCCTACGAGCAGTACTTC. Translation gives CASSERGQSSYEQYF.

This CDR3 is CASSLGQGNPEQYF. In DNA form, the CDR3 reads TGTGCCAGCAGCTTGGGACAGGGTAATCCCGAGCAGTACTTC. The V and J genes are TRBV11-2 and TRBJ2-7; the match to TRBD1 covers 9 bases. V trimming: 3 bases; J trimming: 6 bases; junction bases outside the gene matches: 6. Germline CDR1 and CDR2: SGHAT and FQNNGV. The CDR3 covers 14 residues.

This clone turned up a few times. The chain employs TRBV10-1 and TRBJ2-1, with 8 nucleotides matching TRBD2. The CDR3 extends over 14 amino acids. V was pared by 5 bases and J by 9 bases, with 9 bases of the junction left unmatched. Germline V gene data show CDR1 as WNHNN and CDR2 as SYGVQD (reference sequence). In DNA form, the CDR3 reads TGCGCCAGCAGTCGGGAGGGAAGTAGTCTTGAGCAGTTCTTC. Its protein is CASSREGSSLEQFF.

The V gene is TRBV11-2, the J gene TRBJ2-3; 8 bases match TRBD2. V lost 5 bases to trimming and J lost 1 base; unmatched junction nucleotides: 17. The CDR3 consists of 19 residues. CDR1 and CDR2 from the germline V gene are SGHAT and FQNNGV. The CDR3 protein is CASSPGMAGGKKGTDTQYF. CDR3 nucleotides: TGTGCCAGCAGCCCAGGGATGGCGGGAGGAAAAAAGGGCACAGATACGCAGTATTTT.

This chain joins TRBV4-1 and TRBJ2-3; the match to TRBD2 covers 15 bases. This CDR3 region has 17 residues. Germline V gene lookup returns CDR1 MGHRA and CDR2 YSYEKL. Trimming cost V 3 bases and J 4 bases; bases outside gene matches: 5. CDR3 loop: CASSHGRTSGGADTQYF. The CDR3 DNA follows: TGCGCCAGCAGCCATGGGAGGACTAGCGGGGGGGCAGATACGCAGTATTTT.

The chain combines TRBV10-3 with TRBJ2-7; TRBD1 or TRBD2 may be the D gene (5 bases each). Trimming cost V 6 bases and J 2 bases, with 14 bases left between them. Germline CDR1 ENHRY, CDR2 SYGVKD. The CDR3 totals 14 residues. DNA of the CDR3: TGTGCCATCAGCCCGGGGACCGGGACCTACGAGCAGTACTTC. This encodes CAISPGTGTYEQYF.

The rearrangement uses TRBV5-1 and TRBJ2-1; D may be TRBD2 (6 bases). CDR1 and CDR2 from the germline V gene are SGHRS and YFSETQ. V lost 3 bases and J lost 8, with 6 bases in between. This CDR3 region has 11 residues. CDR3 DNA sequence: TGCGCCAGCAGCTGGAGGGATGAGCAGTTCTTC. This gives the protein CASSWRDEQFF.

This chain uses TRBV11-2 with TRBJ1-6; D unclear. The length of the CDR3 is 14 residues. The V gene's germline CDR1 is SGHAT and CDR2 FQNNGV. V was cut by 0 bases and J by 5 bases, with 5 bases left in between. CDR3 sequence: CASSLEGNNSPLHF. DNA for the CDR3: TGTGCCAGCAGCTTAGAGGGAAATAATTCACCCCTCCACTTT.

The chain carries TRBV5-6 and TRBJ2-1, with 8 bases aligning to TRBD2. Germline trimming cut 3 bases from V and 7 bases from J; bases unmatched to any gene: 18. This CDR3 has 18 residues. Germline lookup yields CDR1 SGHDT and CDR2 YYEEEE. The CDR3 sequence is CASSWGESASGSRNEQFF. CDR3 DNA sequence: TGTGCCAGCAGCTGGGGGGAGTCGGCTAGCGGGTCCCGTAATGAGCAGTTCTTC.

This rearrangement joins TRBV18 to TRBJ1-1, with 8 bases aligning to TRBD1. The CDR3 sequence is 15 residues long. With V trimmed by 4 bases and J by 2 bases, 6 bases remained unmatched. Germline CDR1 reads KGHSH; CDR2 reads LQKENI. This chain's CDR3 is CASSLRTGLNTEAFF. The CDR3 DNA reads TGTGCCAGCTCACTACGGACAGGGCTAAACACTGAAGCTTTCTTT.

This clone was counted ten times or more. The CDR3: CASSGQGGNNQPQHF. CDR3 nucleotide sequence: TGTGCCAGCAGCGGGCAGGGGGGGAACAATCAGCCCCAGCATTTT. The V and J genes are TRBV7-2 and TRBJ1-5, with TRBD1 matching 7 bases. Germline assignment: CDR1 SGHTA and CDR2 FQGNSA. Germline trimming cut 5 bases from V and 3 bases from J; bases unmatched to any gene: 7. CDR3 size: 15 residues.

This rearrangement joins TRBV29-1 to TRBJ1-3, with TRBD1 identical over 8 bases. The germline gives CDR1 SQVTM, CDR2 ANQGSEA. This CDR3 is built from 12 residues. Unmatched junction bases numbered 2, after V lost 7 bases and J lost 3 bases. CDR3 amino acids: CSAGQGGNTIYF. The DNA of the CDR3 is TGCAGCGCAGGACAGGGTGGAAACACCATATATTTT.

The CDR3 is CASSMSSRTGELFF. CDR3 bases: TGTGCCAGCAGCATGTCATCGAGGACCGGGGAGCTGTTTTTT. V is TRBV9 and J is TRBJ2-2; D remains unclear. The CDR3 sequence is 14 residues long. CDR1 and CDR2 from the germline V gene are SGDLS and YYNGEE. V lost 4 bases and J 5 bases, leaving 12 bases between the germline ends.

V and J are TRBV29-1 and TRBJ1-4; 11 bases map to TRBD1. CDR3 length: 15 residues. V dropped 0 bases and J dropped 8; count of bases not matched to a gene: 5. CDR1 SQVTM and CDR2 ANQGSEA come from the germline V gene. The CDR3 sequence: CSVEDPGTGGEKLFF. The CDR3 DNA follows: TGCAGCGTTGAAGACCCCGGGACAGGGGGGGAAAAACTGTTTTTT.

The V gene is TRBV30, the J gene TRBJ1-6, with D hard to call. CDR1 is GTSNPN and CDR2 is SVGIG in the germline V gene (reference sequence). The CDR3 is 13 amino acids. The CDR3 DNA sequence: TGTGGAGGGATATGGGCAGGAAAAAGTTCCCTCCACTTT. This translates into CGGIWAGKSSLHF.

The chain carries TRBV7-2 and TRBJ2-7; 10 nucleotides agree with TRBD2. V dropped 0 bases and J dropped 2; count of bases not matched to a gene: 13. This CDR3 has 19 amino acids. Germline lookup yields CDR1 SGHTA and CDR2 FQGNSA. The chain's CDR3 is CASSLAPHTSGTRAYEQYF. The CDR3 DNA sequence: TGTGCCAGCAGCTTAGCCCCCCACACTAGCGGGACTAGGGCCTACGAGCAGTACTTC.

This rearrangement joins TRBV18 to TRBJ2-1; D is undetermined. Germline CDR1 KGHSH, CDR2 LQKENI. Trimming took off 3 bases at V and 1 base at J, with 13 bases between the two ends. CDR3 length equals 16 residues. The CDR3 protein is CASSPLTTVSYNEQFF. DNA for the CDR3: TGTGCCAGCTCACCTTTGACGACCGTTTCCTACAATGAGCAGTTCTTC.